Listed here is a single T cell receptor (beta chain). This clonotype has a single count. The antigen it binds to is not known. Qualities for individual bases were not recorded, and no much larger clone is one base off. One read alone makes for weak evidence. This sample was included in a study of T cell repertoires in cytomegalovirus infection (dated by TCRdb to about 2019). In the study overall: Donor HLA type was relevant to the analysis, because carriage of CMV infection together with the matching HLA type was indicated by public TCR beta signatures.

The CDR3 sequence holds 18 residues, the cysteine and phenylalanine included. CDR3 DNA only is kept here, 54 bases in frame from base 1. The CDR1 and CDR2 encoded by the germline V gene (reference sequence) are LGHDT and YNNKEL. From V the trimming removes 3 bases and from J it removes 4 bases, while the gene matches leave 10 bases of the junction unaccounted for. The data were produced on an Illumina HiSeq 1500. TCRdb reprocessing: public reads trimmed at Q25 with fastp, clones called with MiXCR, in-frame beta chains kept. Merged by CDR3 protein, the rows form single entries marked with the most common genes and DNA. This sample is represented by 350,000 to 500,000 distinct CDR3 sequences; 31% of them were singletons. Together, the top ten hold about an eighth of the sample. General conclusions and limits of the study: The ex vivo response was dominated by HLA-C-restricted CMV-specific TCR beta clonotypes, and the single most frequent clonotype in two of eight donors was supplied by these HLA-C-restricted clonotypes. Carriers of CMV infection plus the relevant HLA type were discriminated by the cumulative frequency of public TCR beta family members in the study cohort and in an independent roughly 400-donor cohort.

This clonotype was sampled from a human donor in good health (CMV status not recorded). Some clones in this sample may be carry-over from other donors' samples. The sample taken for sequencing was PBMCs. The chain was built from TRBV3-1 and TRBJ2-6, with 9 middle bases fitting TRBD2. Here the CDR3 is given as CASSHSYSGGDGANVLTF. The nucleotides are TGTGCCAGCAGCCATTCCTATAGCGGGGGAGACGGGGCCAACGTCCTGACTTTC.